One sample yielded the 17 T cell receptor beta chains listed below, sequenced in a study of multiple sclerosis patients with progressive multifocal leukoencephalopathy. The time point denotes: roughly 6 months of natalizumab therapy. The table came from immunoSEQ multiplex PCR; TCRdb's copy has only in-frame clones and leaves some out. The profile shows tens of thousands of clones, around 92% of them singletons. This sample comprised PBMCs, obtained from a patient treated with natalizumab. Receptors originate from a human donor with multiple sclerosis.

V and J are TRBV19 and TRBJ1-5, with TRBD1 matching 11 bases. CDR1 and CDR2 from the germline V gene are LNHDA and SQIVND (reference sequence). CDR3 length: 16 amino acids. The V and J ends lost 1 base and 6 bases, in that order; junction bases with no gene match: 5. The DNA of the CDR3 is TGTGCCAGTAGTATAGCCGGGACAGGGGGAACTCAGCCCCAGCATTTT. Translating it yields CASSIAGTGGTQPQHF.

The chain employs TRBV5-8 and TRBJ1-2; D gene unclear. This CDR3 has 10 amino acids. CDR1 and CDR2 from the germline V gene are SGHTS and YDEGEE. The germline V and J ends were trimmed by 2 bases and 5 bases, with 1 base remaining between them. CDR3 DNA sequence: TGTGCCAGCAGCTTATATGGCTACACCTTC. This codes for CASSLYGYTF.

This clone was observed a single time. The chain combines TRBV5-4 with TRBJ2-5, with TRBD1 matching 9 bases. The J call is doubtful: the DNA matches TRBJ2-7 better. Germline CDR1 SGHNT, CDR2 YYREEE (reference sequence). This CDR3 has 14 residues. CDR3 loop: CASSLGQGRYEQYF. The CDR3 bases are TGTGCCAGCAGCCTAGGACAGGGGCGGTACGAGCAGTACTTC.

The chain joins TRBV28 to TRBJ1-3, with TRBD1 as a possible D gene (6 bases). Trimming left V 8 bases short and J 3 bases short, with 14 bases between. CDR1 MDHEN and CDR2 SYDVKM come from the germline V gene. The CDR3 sequence is 14 residues long. The CDR3 region has the DNA TGTGCCAGCGGCGGGGGGGCTCGTGGAAACACCATATATTTT. Translation: CASGGGARGNTIYF.

The chain combines TRBV5-8 with TRBJ2-6, with D hard to call. CDR1 is SGHTS and CDR2 is YDEGEE in the germline V gene. V lost 3 bases and J 1 base, leaving 17 bases between the germline ends. The length of the CDR3 is 18 residues. In nucleotides, the CDR3 is TGTGCCAGCAGCTCCCCGTTGCTAAGACTGTCTGGGGCCAACGTCCTGACTTTC. It yields the protein CASSSPLLRLSGANVLTF.

This clone was seen only a few times. This sequence joins TRBV7-2 and TRBJ2-6; TRBD2 matches 10 bases. Germline V gives CDR1 SGHTA, CDR2 FQGNSA. CDR3 length: 19 residues. The V segment lost 1 base and the J segment 5 bases; nucleotides outside the gene matches: 11. The CDR3 bases are TGTGCCAGCAGCTTAGTTGCGGCTAGCGGGAGAGGGAGGGCCAACGTCCTGACTTTC. Amino acids: CASSLVAASGRGRANVLTF.

The gene calls are TRBV18 and TRBJ2-3; a possible D gene is TRBD2 (5 bases). The V gene's germline CDR1 is KGHSH and CDR2 LQKENI. Trimming pared 3 bases from V and 2 bases from J, leaving 9 bases between. This CDR3 has 14 residues. CDR3 loop: CASSPRLITDTQYF. CDR3 coding DNA: TGTGCCAGCTCACCCCGACTAATCACAGATACGCAGTATTTT.

The J gene is TRBJ2-7, the V gene TRBV5-1, with 12 nucleotides matching TRBD2. Germline CDR1 SGHRS, CDR2 YFSETQ. This CDR3 is built from 15 residues. The V gene end was trimmed by 4 bases and the J gene end by 7 bases; junction bases not matched to a gene: 9. The CDR3 protein is CASSRTSGIQGEQYF. DNA for the CDR3: TGCGCCAGCAGCCGGACTAGCGGGATTCAAGGAGAGCAGTACTTC.

J is TRBJ2-7 and V is TRBV11-2; 7 nucleotides match TRBD2. With V trimmed by 0 bases and J by 2 bases, 7 bases remained unmatched. CDR1 is SGHAT, CDR2 FQNNGV, per germline. CDR3 length equals 16 residues. The CDR3 loop reads CASSLDQAGAPYEQYF. For the CDR3, the DNA is TGTGCCAGCAGCTTAGATCAGGCGGGAGCTCCCTACGAGCAGTACTTC.

This sequence joins TRBV5-6 and TRBJ2-5, with 7 bases aligning to TRBD2. After removal of 4 bases from V and 5 bases from J, the junction contained 5 bases not matched to a gene. The germline V gene has CDR1 SGHDT and CDR2 YYEEEE. This CDR3 has 13 residues. The CDR3 sequence is CASSMTSMETQYF. The CDR3 coding sequence is TGTGCCAGCAGCATGACTAGCATGGAGACCCAGTACTTC.

The chain recombines TRBV19 with TRBJ1-2; D is possibly TRBD1 (5 bases). Per the germline V gene, CDR1 is LNHDA and CDR2 is SQIVND (reference sequence). The CDR3 covers 16 residues. Trimming removed 6 bases from V and 5 bases from J, with 22 bases in between. The CDR3 is CASSLARDDRRYGYTF. In DNA form, the CDR3 reads TGTGCCAGTAGCCTGGCCAGGGACGATCGGCGATATGGCTACACCTTC.

A note on this clone: The junction departs from the called germline gene at one end, perhaps through a read error. The sample has other DNA sequences that encode this CDR3 too. This sequence joins TRBV7-9 and TRBJ2-7, with TRBD1 matching over 9 bases. This CDR3 is 15 amino acids long. Germline CDR1 is SEHNR and CDR2 is FQNEAQ (reference sequence). The DNA of the CDR3 is TGCGCCAGCAGCTTAGTTGGACAGGGGTCCCACGAGCAGTACTTC. Encoded protein: CASSLVGQGSHEQYF.

V usage is TRBV30 and J usage is TRBJ1-5; TRBD1 matches at 9 bases. There are 15 residues in the CDR3. Losses at the gene ends were 0 bases for V and 6 bases for J; bases not matched to a gene: 6. Germline V CDR1 and CDR2: GTSNPN, SVGIG (reference sequence). The DNA for the CDR3 is TGTGCCTGGAGTGTAGGGACAGGGTCCCGTCAGCCCCAGCATTTT. Protein: CAWSVGTGSRQPQHF.

This clone was seen a handful of times. This rearrangement joins TRBV6-1 to TRBJ1-1, with TRBD1 as a possible D gene (5 bases). CDR1 is MNHNS, CDR2 SASEGT, per germline. This CDR3 has 11 amino acids. With 6 bases removed from V and 6 bases from J, the gap between germline ends came to 8 bases. The DNA for the CDR3 is TGTGCCAGCAGGCGGGGCCCTGAAGCTTTCTTT. It specifies CASRRGPEAFF.

This sequence joins TRBV27 and TRBJ1-4; no definite D call. The V end lost 1 base, the J end lost 7 bases, and 4 bases lay between the germline ends. The CDR3 has 12 amino acids. Germline CDR1 MNHEY, CDR2 SMNVEV (reference sequence). Here the CDR3 reads CASSLYGEKLFF. The CDR3 DNA sequence: TGTGCCAGCAGTTTATATGGTGAAAAACTGTTTTTT.

This chain uses TRBV7-2 with TRBJ1-1, with D perhaps matching TRBD1 (6 bases). V lost 1 base to trimming and J lost 1 base, with 10 bases between them. There are 15 residues in the CDR3. Germline CDR1 SGHTA, CDR2 FQGNSA. CDR3 DNA: TGTGCCAGCAGCTTAGAAGGGACACCGAACACTGAAGCTTTCTTT. Translated, it gives CASSLEGTPNTEAFF.

V and J are TRBV5-1 and TRBJ1-3; unclear D gene. Germline V gene lookup returns CDR1 SGHRS and CDR2 YFSETQ. The length of the CDR3 is 16 residues. Trimming removed 0 bases at V and 0 bases at J, with 10 bases between. The CDR3 loop reads CASSLDVWGSGNTIYF. For the CDR3, the DNA is TGCGCCAGCAGCTTGGATGTTTGGGGCTCTGGAAACACCATATATTTT.